The present entry profiles one T cell receptor beta chain with its context. The antigen is undetermined. Trimming removed 6 bases from V and 10 bases from J; junction bases left unmatched: 6. The CDR3 covers 13 residues. Germline V gene sequence: CDR1 LNHDA, CDR2 SQIVND (reference sequence). Data came from immunoSEQ multiplex PCR; TCRdb stores just in-frame clones and leaves some out. Counted here are roughly 56,000 clones, approximately 71% occurring once; the ten biggest clones make up about 9.9%. These data come from a study of T cell clones after liver transplantation. Study context: Until 12-24 months post-transplant, subjects got standard immunosuppression and no induction.

Study-wide findings and caveats: Low donor cell numbers restricted donor-reactive repertoire measurement in a couple of subjects. Post-transplant time points were not standardized, so conclusions are preliminary.

The genes are TRBV19 and TRBJ1-6; 7 nucleotides align to TRBD1. The sequence was collected from a human patient who received a liver transplant. A subset of T cells may come from the graft donor. Source: CD4+ T cells from blood, taken roughly 55 months after liver transplant. CDR3 nucleotides: TGTGCCAGTAGGCCGACAGGGCTATCACCCCTCCACTTT. It is translated as CASRPTGLSPLHF.